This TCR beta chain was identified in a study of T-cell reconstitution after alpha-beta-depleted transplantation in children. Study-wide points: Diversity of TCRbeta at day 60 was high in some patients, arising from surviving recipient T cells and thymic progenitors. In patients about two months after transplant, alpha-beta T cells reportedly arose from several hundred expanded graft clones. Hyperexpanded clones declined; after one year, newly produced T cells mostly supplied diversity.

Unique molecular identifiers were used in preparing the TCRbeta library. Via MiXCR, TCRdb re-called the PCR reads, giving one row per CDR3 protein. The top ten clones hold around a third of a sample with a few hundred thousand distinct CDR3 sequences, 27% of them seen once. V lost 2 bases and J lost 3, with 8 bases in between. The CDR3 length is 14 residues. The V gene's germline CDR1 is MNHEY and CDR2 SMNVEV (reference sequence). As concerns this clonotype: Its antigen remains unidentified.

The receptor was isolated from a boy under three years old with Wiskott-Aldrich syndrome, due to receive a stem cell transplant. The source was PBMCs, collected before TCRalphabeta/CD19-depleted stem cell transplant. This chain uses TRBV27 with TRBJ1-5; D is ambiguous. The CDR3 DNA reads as TGTGCCAGCAGTTTAGGCGTACTCAATCAGCCCCAGCATTTT. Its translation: CASSLGVLNQPQHF.